This T cell receptor (beta chain) originates from a study of shared clonotypes between healthy human individuals (dated by TCRdb to about 2020). Background on the whole study: The cohort comprised a couple of women and three men aged 18 to 49 years. For each donor, three plates each were used for CD4 naive and CD4 memory, two plates were used for CD8 naive, and one plate was used for CD8 memory. Between about 0.8 and 8.9 billion PBMCs per donor were obtained by leukapheresis. Different laboratories and diverse techniques were used to prepare libraries and sequence TCR repertoires, to increase sequencing depth and limit assay-specific biases. To estimate repertoire size and how much clonotype sharing occurs between individuals, the study deeply sequenced the blood TCR repertoires of roughly 5 healthy adults.

A note on this clone: Its recognized antigen is unknown. No quality values exist for individual bases; no much larger clone is one base distant.

CD8 naive samples were CD45RO-negative cells positively selected for CCR7, giving a CD45RA+CCR7+ population that excluded TemRA cells. The donors were healthy, HIV-negative adults with no recently reported acute infections or vaccinations. Every donor was a Caucasian adult residing in Nashville, Tennessee, USA. Blood was obtained by leukapheresis, after which PBMCs were separated by Ficoll-Histopaque density gradient centrifugation and cryopreserved in liquid nitrogen vapor phase. Purity and quantity of every magnetically sorted T cell population were checked by analytical flow cytometry. Genomic DNA was isolated from each sorted fraction and quantified by UV absorbance on a Nanodrop 2000c. Here is what the overall study found, with its caveats: Even with the large sequencing depth, rarefaction of the sorted-subset datasets indicated that sequencing was incomplete. Larger estimated clonotype richness was generally found for naive subsets than for memory subsets. Based on pairwise subsampling, the degree of clonotype sharing among donors was expected to be affected by sequencing depth. Higher generation probabilities were observed for clonotypes shared by all four sorted-subset donors than for non-shared clonotypes. Because the study included only a small number of donors, the genetic and exposure-history diversity represented was limited. About 5% of naive CD4, 3.5% of naive CD8, roughly 2.4% of memory CD4, and about 0.4% of memory CD8 clonotypes were shared across several donors. Only blood was sampled, and tissue TCR repertoires likely differ from those in blood.

Using the deep immunoSEQ assay, multiplex PCR amplified TCR CDR3 regions from genomic DNA. For each cell subset, the extracted genomic DNA was distributed evenly across all wells of several immunoSEQ 96-well plates, and each plate served as one replicate. Each replicate PCR for sorted subsets received about 180 ng genomic DNA, equal to about 30,000 T cell genomes. Purified libraries were quantified with a Qubit 3.0 fluorometer, sized on a Bioanalyzer 2100, and re-quantified with the KAPA Library Quantification kit. Every immunoSEQ 96-well plate was sequenced on a separate single-read 150-cycle Illumina NextSeq 550 flow cell. The source study handled its data this way. Because the immunoSEQ output held only junctional sequences and lacked quality scores, the filtering could not match the filtering applied to full-length reads. Sequences were annotated with PyIR, a Python wrapper for IgBLAST v1.9, using IMGT germline references to assign V/J genes and CDR3. Reads with weak V/J assignments (E-value above 1e-6), missing CDR3, stop codons, out-of-frame junctions, or ambiguous translated residues were removed. V3J clonotypes were defined by identical inferred V gene, J gene, and CDR3 amino acid sequence. The percentage overlap between two repertoires was calculated by dividing the number of shared unique clonotypes by the size of the smaller repertoire. RTK rarefaction, the Chao1 estimator, and Recon v2.1 estimates of unobserved clonotypes were used to assess repertoire richness. For all TCRbeta clonotypes obtained by the gDNA method from four donors, generation probabilities were computed with OLGA. TCRdb re-hosts the immuneACCESS table, in-frame sequences only. Its copies lack some clones; in the studies checked, an unresolved V gene accounts for under half of them, and the cause for the rest is not known. Clone size and the V and J calls come from that table; the DNA yielded D and trimming. The sample data list some 630,000 clones, and 95% to 97% of these were observed just once. More than 0.085% of the sample belongs to the ten largest clones.

Counted from cysteine to phenylalanine, this CDR3 has 15 amino acids. Of all the DNA, just the CDR3 is kept, 45 bases in frame from base 1. V lost 4 bases and J lost 5 bases; the stretch between them is 17 bases long. For CDR1 and CDR2, the germline V gene lists SGHVS and FQNEAQ. The sample was naive CD8+ T cells sorted from blood. According to the study, the label for this sample's cell subset or site signals: CD45RA+CCR7+. The rearranged chain carries TRBV7-8 and TRBJ1-1; the best D guess is TRBD1, with 6 bases matching. The TCR was taken from a woman in her twenties or thirties in good health. The sequence in DNA is TGTGCCAGCAGCTACATTCAGGGGAGAAATACTGAAGCTTTCTTT. Translated, this gives CASSYIQGRNTEAFF.